The TCR beta chain described here comes from a study of regulatory and conventional T cells in RAG deficiency. General study points: In Omenn syndrome, Treg and Tconv repertoires overlapped >90%. Control T-cell subsets had markedly higher Shannon entropy and lower Simpson indices than RAG-deficient patients. Omenn syndrome and CID/AS patients had about 100-fold fewer unique Treg TCR beta sequences, versus approximately 9.6-fold elsewhere.

A remark on this clone: As yet, its antigen is unknown.

Libraries were prepared by immunoSEQ multiplex PCR; TCRdb keeps only in-frame clonotypes and omits some of them. The data hold 20,000 or so clones, with roughly 86% observed a single time. Genomic DNA came from blood regulatory T cells gated CD4+ CD25-high CD127-low. Germline values: CDR1 SGHRS, CDR2 YFSETQ. CDR3 length: 15 residues. Germline trimming cut 3 bases from V and 4 bases from J; bases unmatched to any gene: 5. This sample also belongs to another study, concerning regulatory T cells. This second study says: The PCR used 52 TRBV and 13 TRBJ primers. Patient repertoires had restricted TRB V-J pairs and skewed V and J usage, most in Tregs.

The gene calls are TRBV5-1 and TRBJ2-7, with TRBD2 matching over 12 bases. The clonotype originates from a human donor in good health. What was sequenced was Tregs sorted from blood. The chain's CDR3 is CASSSSGGAWYEQYF. The CDR3 DNA is TGCGCCAGCAGCTCTAGCGGGGGGGCTTGGTACGAGCAGTACTTC.